The present T cell receptor (beta chain) was sequenced within a study of blood T cell repertoires in COVID-19 (dated by TCRdb to about 2020). In the study overall: Samples covering the acute and convalescent phases of COVID-19 were provided by collaborators in the United States, Italy and Spain. The samples were drawn from the first 160 participants of the ongoing ImmuneRACE study and from about 1,200 subjects provided by 6 global collaborators. The material from the prospective study consisted of cDNA or gDNA derived from T cells, B-cell-depleted T cells, or PBMCs. The repertoires were released in a freely available public database intended as a resource for research on the immune response to SARS-CoV-2. The sample metadata nearly always contained a de-identified subject ID, COVID-19 status, age in years and sex. The dataset comprised deeply sampled blood TCRbeta repertoires from subjects exposed to, actively infected with, or recovered from COVID-19. Where HLA class I and class II types were available, the types were taken from metadata supplied by the sample provider, not from assay-based typing. The investigation overall reported the following: How much clinical and demographic metadata was included differed by source and by participant, and the metadata was provided uncurated.

CDR3 length: 17 amino acids, cysteine to phenylalanine. Only the CDR3 region is kept as DNA, spanning 51 bases read in frame from base 1. Ends trimmed: V by 4 bases, J by 0 bases; bases unmatched to a gene: 8. The germline V gene provides CDR1 SGHRS and CDR2 YFSETQ. Turning to this clone: This clone's antigen is unknown. Per-nucleotide qualities are absent, and no much larger clonotype sits a single base away.

The collaborating institutions used their own protocols to collect whole blood in K2EDTA tubes. Collaborator samples were shipped for TCRbeta analysis as frozen whole blood, isolated PBMCs, or DNA extracted from either sample type. TCRbeta CDR3 regions were amplified from genomic DNA by means of the immunoSEQ Assay, a bias-controlled multiplex PCR. The study's processing was this. The number of nucleated cells in each sample was estimated from the amplification of reference gene primers within the assay. Sequence reads were collapsed and filtered to measure the absolute abundance of every unique TCRbeta CDR3 rearrangement. For each sample, productive Simpson clonality was calculated as the square root of Simpson's diversity index across productive rearrangements. The table comes from immuneACCESS by way of TCRdb, which keeps in-frame sequences with V and J called. Part of the clones is missing from these tables; in studies checked, under half for an unresolved V gene and the rest for unknown reasons. That table gives V, J and clone size, and the DNA gave D and trimming. For this sample the table gives 200,000 or so clones, of which about 82% were detected only once. The ten largest clones take up about 5.5% of the sample.

The chain is assembled from TRBV5-1 and TRBJ2-1, and 9 junctional nucleotides match TRBD2. The source is a woman between 25 and 40 years old with acute or convalescent COVID-19. The sequenced material came from peripheral blood. The DNA is as follows: TGCGCCAGCAGCCTAACACTGACTAGCGGCTCCTACAATGAGCAGTTCTTC. Translated, it gives CASSLTLTSGSYNEQFF.